A single sample is the source of the 31 T cell receptor beta chains below, sequenced in a study of patients and donors after allogeneic stem cell transplantation. TCRdb re-analysed the RT-PCR reads in MiXCR, keeping a single row per CDR3 protein. There are about 31,000 distinct CDR3 sequences in the sample; under 7.5% occur only once, and just under 35% lies in the top ten. Sequenced: blood, either unsorted or a sorted T cell fraction (not recorded which). These TCRs come from a human donor who was either an allogeneic HSCT recipient or a stem cell or donor lymphocyte infusion donor (not recorded which). It is not recorded whose cells these are; they may come from a transplant donor.

This clonotype appeared many times. The chain combines TRBV6-5 with TRBJ1-5; no clear D gene. Trimming left V 5 bases short and J 3 bases short, with 8 bases between. Germline V CDR1 and CDR2: MNHEY, SVGAGI. The CDR3 totals 13 residues. The CDR3 loop reads CASSPGVNQPQHF. In DNA form, the CDR3 reads TGTGCCAGCAGTCCCGGGGTCAATCAGCCCCAGCATTTT.

Ten or more counts support this clonotype. The chain has TRBV7-9 and TRBJ1-5; 7 positions match TRBD1. CDR3 length: 15 amino acids. Looked up from germline, CDR1 is SEHNR and CDR2 is FQNEAQ (reference sequence). V lost 1 base and J lost 4; bases outside the gene matches: 4. CDR3 residues: CASSLGQGYNQPQHF. CDR3 nucleotides: TGTGCCAGCAGCTTAGGACAGGGTTATAATCAGCCCCAGCATTTT. Variable domain in full (rest from reference TRBV7-9 and TRBJ1-5): DTGVSQNPRHKITKRGQNVTFRCDPISEHNRLYWYRQTLGQGPEFLTYFQNEAQLEKSRLLSDRFSAERPKGSFSTLEIQRTEQGDSAMYLCASSLGQGYNQPQHFGDGTRLSIL.

This clonotype came up a few times. The rearrangement uses TRBV28 and TRBJ2-7; 7 positions match TRBD2. This CDR3 is 14 amino acids long. Germline V gives CDR1 MDHEN, CDR2 SYDVKM. V shed 4 bases, J shed 6 bases, and the junction held 9 bases outside the gene matches. The CDR3 sequence: CASSSQGGWSEQYF. As DNA, the CDR3 is TGTGCCAGCAGTTCCCAGGGAGGGTGGAGCGAGCAGTACTTC.

This clonotype was counted a few times. This chain joins TRBV3-1 and TRBJ2-7; 10 bases match TRBD2. Losses at the gene ends were 5 bases for V and 2 bases for J; bases not matched to a gene: 3. CDR1 LGHDT and CDR2 YNNKEL come from the germline V gene (reference sequence). The CDR3 has 14 amino acids. Written as DNA, the CDR3 is TGTGCCAGCAGCGGGACTAGCGATCCCTACGAGCAGTACTTC. It encodes CASSGTSDPYEQYF.

This clonotype appeared many times. This chain joins TRBV20-1 and TRBJ2-7, with 7 positions matching TRBD2. The V gene's germline CDR1 is DFQATT and CDR2 SNEGSKA (reference sequence). The CDR3 has 13 residues. V was clipped by 2 bases and J by 6 bases; unmatched bases: 7. CDR3 in amino acids: CSARPGLVFEQYF. CDR3 sequence (DNA): TGCAGTGCTAGACCCGGACTAGTTTTCGAGCAGTACTTC.

This clonotype was counted ten times or more. J is TRBJ2-7 and V is TRBV6-2 or TRBV6-3; a possible D gene is TRBD2 (5 bases). There are 13 residues in the CDR3. V was trimmed by 6 bases and J by 5 bases, leaving 14 bases between them. The germline gives CDR1 MNHEY, CDR2 SVGEGT. CDR3 nucleotide sequence: TGTGCCAGCAGAAAACCGGACTCAGACGAGCAGTACTTC. It codes for CASRKPDSDEQYF.

In its sample, this clonotype was seen a few times. V is TRBV12-3 or TRBV12-4 and J is TRBJ2-3, with 13 nucleotides matching TRBD2. J lost 0 bases, V lost 5 bases, and 8 bases had no gene match. This CDR3 is built from 18 residues. CDR3 loop: CASSKGLAGVGSTDTQYF. For the CDR3, the DNA is TGTGCCAGCAGTAAAGGACTAGCGGGAGTAGGTAGCACAGATACGCAGTATTTT.

The V and J genes are TRBV10-3 and TRBJ2-7; 9 nucleotides match TRBD1. With 6 bases clipped from V and 1 base from J, the junction kept 4 bases outside the gene matches. Per germline, CDR1 ENHRY and CDR2 SYGVKD. The CDR3 sequence is 14 residues long. The CDR3 sequence: CAIRWGQGSYEQYF. DNA for the CDR3: TGTGCCATCAGGTGGGGACAGGGATCCTACGAGCAGTACTTC.

This clonotype occurred many times. This sequence joins TRBV5-4 and TRBJ2-1, with TRBD2 identical over 8 bases. The CDR3 extends over 14 amino acids. Germline loops: CDR1 SGHNT, CDR2 YYREEE (reference sequence). Trimming removed 6 bases from V and 3 bases from J; junction bases left unmatched: 5. The CDR3 DNA follows: TGTGCCAGCACGGCGGGAGGCCACTACAATGAGCAGTTCTTC. Translating gives CASTAGGHYNEQFF.

In this sample, this clonotype turned up many times. V gene TRBV12-3 or TRBV12-4 combines with J gene TRBJ2-7; TRBD1 might be the D (5 bases). The CDR3 length is 15 residues. V gave up 3 bases and J gave up 1 base, with 13 bases separating them. The CDR3: CASSFLQGGSYEQYF. As DNA, the CDR3 is TGTGCCAGCAGTTTTTTGCAGGGTGGGTCCTACGAGCAGTACTTC.

This clonotype was detected ten times or more. This chain connects TRBV6-6 to TRBJ2-1; D possibly corresponds to TRBD1 (5 bases). Between the trimmed V and J ends, which lost 3 bases and 9 bases, there was a span of 12 bases. The CDR3 runs to 13 residues. Germline V gives CDR1 MNHNY, CDR2 SVGAGI (reference sequence). The CDR3 sequence: CASSYSQGAEQFF. CDR3 DNA sequence: TGTGCCAGCAGTTATTCCCAGGGTGCTGAGCAGTTCTTC.

This clonotype turned up a few times. This chain uses TRBV30 with TRBJ2-2; possible D gene TRBD1, 6 bases. Germline lookup yields CDR1 GTSNPN and CDR2 SVGIG (reference sequence). V lost 3 bases to trimming and J lost 8 bases, with 16 bases between them. The CDR3 runs 14 residues. The CDR3 reads CAWSGPYRAGELFF. In DNA, the CDR3 is TGTGCCTGGAGCGGACCCTACAGGGCTGGGGAGCTGTTTTTT.

Many counts were recorded for this clonotype. The V call is TRBV10-3, the J call TRBJ2-3; no clear D gene. Germline lookup yields CDR1 ENHRY and CDR2 SYGVKD. The V end lost 3 bases, the J end lost 5 bases, and 3 bases lay between the germline ends. The CDR3 is 11 residues long. CDR3: CAISDGDTQYF. The CDR3 bases are TGTGCCATCAGTGACGGAGATACGCAGTATTTT.

This clonotype was observed many times. The V call is TRBV28, the J call TRBJ1-1, with no clear D. The CDR3 runs to 13 residues. The germline CDR1 and CDR2 sequences are MDHEN and SYDVKM. V was shortened by 3 bases and J by 4 bases, with 9 bases between the two germline ends. The CDR3 sequence: CASSFWVSTEAFF. In DNA, the CDR3 is TGTGCCAGCAGTTTTTGGGTTTCCACTGAAGCTTTCTTT.

Ten or more counts support this clonotype. The chain employs TRBV20-1 and TRBJ1-3; 8 nucleotides match TRBD1. The V gene's germline CDR1 is DFQATT and CDR2 SNEGSKA (reference sequence). The CDR3 runs to 14 residues. With V trimmed by 5 bases and J by 2 bases, 5 bases remained unmatched. CDR3 sequence: CSAALTGAGNTIYF. CDR3 DNA: TGCAGTGCTGCCCTGACAGGGGCTGGAAACACCATATATTTT.

V usage is TRBV7-9 and J usage is TRBJ2-1, with a possible D match to TRBD1 (6 bases). V was pared by 5 bases and J by 6 bases, with 14 bases between. The length of the CDR3 is 14 residues. Germline V gene lookup returns CDR1 SEHNR and CDR2 FQNEAQ (reference sequence). Here the CDR3 reads CASSPPGDSNEQFF. In DNA, the CDR3 is TGTGCCAGCAGCCCTCCAGGGGATTCCAATGAGCAGTTCTTC.

This clonotype has at least ten counts. The rearrangement joins TRBV3-1 to TRBJ2-7; TRBD1 or TRBD2 may be the D gene (7 bases each). The CDR3 runs 13 residues. Trimming shortened V by 6 bases and J by 6 bases, and 15 bases separated the two germline ends. Germline V gene sequence: CDR1 LGHDT, CDR2 YNNKEL (reference sequence). The CDR3 DNA reads TGTGCCAGCAGGAACGGCAGGGGGGGCGAGCAGTACTTC. It yields the protein CASRNGRGGEQYF.

This clonotype came up a few times. The J gene is TRBJ2-3, the V gene TRBV6-2 or TRBV6-3; 8 nucleotides align to TRBD2. This CDR3 spans 15 amino acids. Germline lookup yields CDR1 MNHEY and CDR2 SVGEGT. V lost 5 bases, J lost 2 bases, and 6 bases stayed unmatched. CDR3 sequence reads: CASSQGTRVTDTQYF. CDR3 nucleotide sequence: TGTGCCAGCAGTCAAGGGACTAGAGTCACAGATACGCAGTATTTT.

The CDR3 spells CASSSGQGLYEQYF. Written as DNA, the CDR3 is TGCGCCAGCAGCAGCGGACAGGGGCTTTACGAGCAGTACTTC. This rearrangement joins TRBV5-1 to TRBJ2-7; TRBD1 matches at 9 bases. J gave up 4 bases and V 4 bases, and 6 bases lay outside the gene matches. The length of the CDR3 is 14 residues. Germline V lookup: CDR1 SGHRS, CDR2 YFSETQ.

This clonotype has ten or more counts. The V and J genes are TRBV10-2 and TRBJ1-1; D call uncertain. Trimming took off 2 bases at V and 3 bases at J, with 7 bases between the two ends. This CDR3 comprises 13 residues. CDR1 and CDR2 from the germline V gene are WSHSY and SAAADI. CDR3 sequence (DNA): TGCGCCAGCAGTGAGACAGAATACACTGAAGCTTTCTTT. Residues: CASSETEYTEAFF.

At least ten counts were recorded for this clonotype. V usage is TRBV29-1 and J usage is TRBJ2-1, with 9 nucleotides matching TRBD1. Germline CDR1 and CDR2: SQVTM and ANQGSEA. The CDR3 sequence is 16 residues long. V dropped 3 bases and J dropped 9; count of bases not matched to a gene: 15. The CDR3 reads CSVEIVQGAISTEQFF. For the CDR3, the DNA is TGCAGCGTTGAGATCGTACAGGGGGCCATTTCCACTGAGCAGTTCTTC.

This clonotype was detected ten times or more. This chain links TRBV5-6 with TRBJ1-5; the match to TRBD1 covers 7 bases. In germline, CDR1 is SGHDT, CDR2 YYEEEE. This CDR3 is built from 14 residues. After removal of 2 bases from V and 4 bases from J, the junction contained 3 bases not matched to a gene. The CDR3 region has the DNA TGTGCCAGCAGCTTCGCAGGGGGGAATCAGCCCCAGCATTTT. Amino acid sequence: CASSFAGGNQPQHF.

This clonotype was observed many times. The chain employs TRBV2 and TRBJ1-5, with 8 bases fitting TRBD1. The CDR3 is made up of 14 amino acids. V dropped 6 bases and J dropped 4; count of bases not matched to a gene: 5. CDR1 is SNHLY and CDR2 is FYNNEI in the germline V gene. DNA of the CDR3: TGTGCCAGCAGCCGAGGACAGGGTAATCAGCCCCAGCATTTT. This translates into CASSRGQGNQPQHF.

As concerns this clonotype: With a much larger clone just one base away, this may be a read error. This chain joins TRBV29-1 and TRBJ2-1; D is possibly TRBD1 or TRBD2 (6 bases each). The CDR3 spans 14 residues. Between the trimmed V and J ends, which lost 1 base and 9 bases, there was a span of 16 bases. Germline CDR1 and CDR2: SQVTM and ANQGSEA. The CDR3 nucleotides read TGCAGCGTTGAAGCACAGGGACTGGTCAGTGAGCAGTTCTTC. Encoded protein: CSVEAQGLVSEQFF.

The chain links TRBV7-6 to TRBJ2-1; no clear D. The CDR3 spans 12 residues. Germline V gene data show CDR1 as SGHVS and CDR2 as FNYEAQ. V was shortened by 1 base and J by 10 bases, with 8 bases between the two germline ends. The DNA of the CDR3 is TGTGCCAGCAGCTTAGGGGTTAGCGAGCAGTTCTTC. It is translated as CASSLGVSEQFF.

The sample holds a few counts of this clonotype. V is TRBV28 and J is TRBJ2-2; weak D call: TRBD2 (6 bases). The germline CDR1 and CDR2 sequences are MDHEN and SYDVKM. The V gene lost 3 bases and the J gene lost 7 bases, with 15 bases spanning the gap. The CDR3 covers 15 residues. CDR3 sequence: CASSFRLVYGGELFF. The CDR3 bases are TGTGCCAGCAGTTTTCGACTAGTGTATGGCGGGGAGCTGTTTTTT. Full variable domain (rest looked up from reference TRBV28 and TRBJ2-2): DVKVTQSSRYLVKRTGEKVFLECVQDMDHENMFWYRQDPGLGLRLIYFSYDVKMKEKGDIPEGYSVSREKKERFSLILESASTNQTSMYLCASSFRLVYGGELFFGEGSRLTVL.

Ten or more counts support this clonotype. This chain joins TRBV27 and TRBJ1-1; no firm D call. The CDR3 contains 14 residues. Germline V gene lookup returns CDR1 MNHEY and CDR2 SMNVEV (reference sequence). V shed 3 bases and J shed 5 bases, with 13 bases lying between them. The CDR3 DNA is TGTGCCAGCAGTTTTTCCCAGAGGCGGACTGAAGCTTTCTTT. Protein product: CASSFSQRRTEAFF.

This clonotype was counted ten times or more. The chain recombines TRBV28 with TRBJ1-1; a possible D gene is TRBD1 (5 bases). CDR1 and CDR2 from the germline V gene are MDHEN and SYDVKM. The CDR3 extends over 12 amino acids. Trimming cost V 7 bases and J 4 bases, with 10 bases left between them. CDR3 protein: CASTRQFTEAFF. In nucleotides, the CDR3 is TGTGCCAGCACCCGACAGTTCACTGAAGCTTTCTTT.

This clonotype was observed at least ten times. V gene TRBV25-1 combines with J gene TRBJ2-1; 7 positions agree with TRBD2. The CDR3 is made up of 15 amino acids. Germline assignment: CDR1 MGHDK and CDR2 SYGVNS. After removal of 1 base from V and 2 bases from J, the junction contained 2 bases not matched to a gene. This chain's CDR3 is CASSESGRAYNEQFF. The CDR3 region has the DNA TGTGCCAGCAGTGAATCAGGGAGGGCCTACAATGAGCAGTTCTTC.

This clonotype turned up a few times. The J gene is TRBJ2-3, the V gene TRBV20-1; a weak D match, TRBD1 (6 bases). With 0 bases removed from V and 5 bases from J, the gap between germline ends came to 15 bases. CDR3 size: 15 residues. CDR1 is DFQATT and CDR2 is SNEGSKA in the germline V gene (reference sequence). CDR3 DNA sequence: TGCAGTGCTAGAGATTCAGGGGTCCCGCAAGATACGCAGTATTTT. As protein: CSARDSGVPQDTQYF.

This clonotype was observed many times. The gene calls are TRBV5-1 and TRBJ2-2; 7 positions agree with TRBD1. V dropped 1 base and J dropped 0; count of bases not matched to a gene: 3. Germline CDR1 and CDR2: SGHRS and YFSETQ. The CDR3 extends over 16 amino acids. This chain's CDR3 is CASSLPGTANTGELFF. The CDR3 DNA is TGCGCCAGCAGCTTGCCCGGGACAGCGAACACCGGGGAGCTGTTTTTT.